These 21 T cell receptor beta chains came from one sample sequenced in a study of blood T cell repertoires in COVID-19 (dated by TCRdb to about 2020). Library preparation employed the immunoSEQ multiplex PCR assay. Drawn from immuneACCESS, this table holds only the in-frame rearrangements with V and J called that TCRdb kept. Clones are partly lost; checked studies trace under half to an unresolved V gene and leave the rest unexplained. This sample comprises 60,000 to 75,000 clones, approximately 78% of them detected only once. The ten biggest clones cover 9% to 10% of the sample. Sequenced: peripheral blood. The receptors come from a woman of 80 years or more with acute or convalescent COVID-19.

This clone was seen only once. The chain has TRBV2 and TRBJ2-5; 8 nucleotides line up with TRBD1. Trimming took 6 bases from V and 2 from J; bases not matched to a gene: 2. Looked up from germline, CDR1 is SNHLY and CDR2 is FYNNEI. The length of the CDR3 is 13 residues. The CDR3 spells CASRRDRQETQYF. In DNA form, the CDR3 reads TGTGCCAGCAGGAGGGACAGGCAAGAGACCCAGTACTTC. Complete variable domain (other parts from reference TRBV2 and TRBJ2-5): EPEVTQTPSHQVTQMGQEVILRCVPISNHLYFYWYRQILGQKVEFLVSFYNNEISEKSEIFDDQFSVERPDGSNFTLKIRSTKLEDSAMYFCASRRDRQETQYFGPGTRLLVL.

V and J are TRBV5-5 and TRBJ2-5; 16 nucleotides match TRBD2. Germline lookup yields CDR1 SGHKS and CDR2 YYEKEE (reference sequence). The CDR3 spans 17 residues. V shed 4 bases, J shed 4 bases, and the junction held 7 bases outside the gene matches. CDR3 amino acids: CASSGGTSGGAVETQYF. CDR3 nucleotide sequence: TGTGCCAGCAGCGGTGGGACTAGCGGGGGGGCCGTAGAGACCCAGTACTTC.

The J gene is TRBJ2-7, the V gene TRBV5-1; a weak D match, TRBD2 (7 bases). CDR1 and CDR2 from the germline V gene are SGHRS and YFSETQ. Trimming left V 0 bases short and J 2 bases short, with 12 bases between. The CDR3 has 15 residues. CDR3 region: CASSLAAGATYEQYF. The CDR3 DNA reads TGCGCCAGCAGCTTGGCGGCGGGGGCGACCTACGAGCAGTACTTC. Based on the CDR3 plus reference TRBV5-1 and TRBJ2-7, the full variable domain is KAGVTQTPRYLIKTRGQQVTLSCSPISGHRSVSWYQQTPGQGLQFLFEYFSETQRNKGNFPGRFSGRQFSNSRSEMNVSTLELGDSALYLCASSLAAGATYEQYFGPGTRLTVT.

The chain combines TRBV5-8 with TRBJ1-2, with a tentative D call TRBD1 (6 bases). The CDR3 consists of 12 residues. CDR1 is SGHTS, CDR2 YDEGEE, per germline. V was trimmed by 8 bases and J by 7 bases, leaving 15 bases between them. The CDR3 region has the DNA TGTGCCAGAGTCCACAGGGTCATTGGCTACACCTTC. This codes for CARVHRVIGYTF.

This clone was counted once. The CDR3 DNA reads as TGCAGTGCTAGTTGGGATGGACAGGGAGGACAGCCCCAGCATTTT. Its protein product is CSASWDGQGGQPQHF. V is TRBV20-1 and J is TRBJ1-5; 8 nucleotides align to TRBD1. Per the germline V gene, CDR1 is DFQATT and CDR2 is SNEGSKA (reference sequence). V shed 3 bases and J 7 bases; nucleotides not matched to a gene: 11. The CDR3 contains 15 residues.

The chain recombines TRBV27 with TRBJ2-3; weak D call: TRBD2 (7 bases). The CDR3 is made up of 15 amino acids. The V gene's germline CDR1 is MNHEY and CDR2 SMNVEV (reference sequence). Trimming removed 2 bases from V and 5 bases from J, with 14 bases in between. Here the CDR3 reads CASSLKWGGQDTQYF. The CDR3 DNA reads as TGTGCCAGCAGTTTAAAGTGGGGGGGCCAAGATACGCAGTATTTT.

CDR3 region: CASSGSYEQYF. CDR3 bases: TGTGCCAGTAGCGGGAGCTACGAGCAGTACTTC. The V call is TRBV19, the J call TRBJ2-7, with D maybe TRBD2 (6 bases). Trimming cost V 6 bases and J 3 bases, with 6 bases left between them. Germline CDR1 reads LNHDA; CDR2 reads SQIVND (reference sequence). The CDR3 length is 11 residues.

This chain connects TRBV27 to TRBJ1-6; TRBD1 might be the D (6 bases). V lost 6 bases and J 7 bases, leaving 10 bases between the germline ends. CDR3 length: 13 amino acids. CDR1 MNHEY and CDR2 SMNVEV come from the germline V gene (reference sequence). The CDR3 reads CASSRGANSPLHF. The CDR3 region has the DNA TGTGCCAGCAGCCGGGGGGCCAATTCACCCCTCCACTTT.

V usage is TRBV11-3 and J usage is TRBJ2-5; possibly TRBD1 for D (6 bases). CDR3 length: 15 residues. The V gene lost 4 bases and the J gene lost 5 bases, with 17 bases spanning the gap. CDR1 is SGHNT and CDR2 is YENEEA in the germline V gene. This chain's CDR3 is CASSSEQGPYETQYF. In DNA form, the CDR3 reads TGTGCCAGCAGCTCAGAACAGGGTCCCTACGAGACCCAGTACTTC.

The rearrangement joins TRBV20-1 to TRBJ1-4; 8 nucleotides agree with TRBD1. Unmatched junction bases numbered 11, after V lost 3 bases and J lost 8 bases. CDR3 length: 15 amino acids. Germline V gene lookup returns CDR1 DFQATT and CDR2 SNEGSKA (reference sequence). The CDR3 loop is CSASPFQGAPEKLFF. The CDR3 DNA reads TGCAGTGCTAGTCCCTTTCAGGGGGCGCCCGAAAAACTGTTTTTT.

This sequence joins TRBV18 and TRBJ2-5; D perhaps matches TRBD2 (6 bases). The length of the CDR3 is 13 residues. Germline lookup yields CDR1 KGHSH and CDR2 LQKENI. V lost 5 bases and J 2 bases, leaving 9 bases between the germline ends. CDR3 bases: TGTGCCAGCTCAGCCGGACTACAAGAGACCCAGTACTTC. Translation gives CASSAGLQETQYF.

The chain joins TRBV4-1 to TRBJ1-2; 7 bases are shared with TRBD1. Germline assignment: CDR1 MGHRA and CDR2 YSYEKL. The CDR3 is made up of 15 amino acids. The trim removed 1 base at V and 8 bases at J, leaving 10 bases unmatched. CDR3 bases: TGCGCCAGCAGCCAAGCCGACAGGGCCGGGGGAGGCTACACCTTC. It specifies CASSQADRAGGGYTF.

The chain combines TRBV30 with TRBJ2-1; 7 bases fit TRBD2. With V trimmed by 3 bases and J by 7 bases, 18 bases remained unmatched. The CDR3 extends over 17 amino acids. CDR1 GTSNPN and CDR2 SVGIG come from the germline V gene (reference sequence). CDR3: CAWRRGGVRVGSNEQFF. Written as DNA, the CDR3 is TGTGCCTGGAGGCGTGGGGGGGTTAGAGTGGGATCAAATGAGCAGTTCTTC.

The genes are TRBV7-9 and TRBJ1-2; 7 bases are a match to TRBD1. The CDR3 has 13 amino acids. The germline V gene has CDR1 SEHNR and CDR2 FQNEAQ (reference sequence). V was clipped by 1 base and J by 7 bases; unmatched bases: 3. Here the CDR3 DNA reads TGTGCCAGCAGCTTAGACGAGGGGGCTGGCTACACCTTC. The encoded protein is CASSLDEGAGYTF.

DNA of the CDR3: TGTGCCAGCAGCCTGCAACTAGCGGGGGGGCTGAATGAGCAGTTCTTC. This sequence encodes CASSLQLAGGLNEQFF. The chain has TRBV7-2 and TRBJ2-1, with TRBD2 identical over 13 bases. Germline V gene lookup returns CDR1 SGHTA and CDR2 FQGNSA. The CDR3 consists of 16 residues. The trim removed 5 bases at V and 7 bases at J, leaving 8 bases unmatched.

Here the CDR3 DNA reads TGTGCCAGCTCACTACAACAGGGGGCGAGCACCGGGGAGCTGTTTTTT. Translation gives CASSLQQGASTGELFF. V gene TRBV18 combines with J gene TRBJ2-2; 9 bases line up with TRBD1. Germline CDR1 KGHSH, CDR2 LQKENI. CDR3 length: 16 amino acids. J gave up 4 bases and V 4 bases, and 7 bases lay outside the gene matches.

The chain employs TRBV6-1 and TRBJ1-1; a weak D match, TRBD1 (5 bases). The germline V gene has CDR1 MNHNS and CDR2 SASEGT. Trimming shortened V by 3 bases and J by 5 bases, and 10 bases separated the two germline ends. The CDR3 is 13 amino acids. DNA for the CDR3: TGTGCCAGCAGTGAGGGCAGGGTTACTGAAGCTTTCTTT. It codes for CASSEGRVTEAFF.

CDR3 in DNA: TGTGCCAGCAGCCCCTCACGGAGCGGGGCCTACGAGCAGTACTTC. Protein: CASSPSRSGAYEQYF. This chain connects TRBV11-2 to TRBJ2-7; 7 positions match TRBD2. Looked up from germline, CDR1 is SGHAT and CDR2 is FQNNGV. Losses at the gene ends were 5 bases for V and 2 bases for J; bases not matched to a gene: 9. This CDR3 has 15 amino acids.

A single count supports this clone. V and J are TRBV5-1 and TRBJ2-3, with D possibly matching TRBD1 (5 bases). Germline V gene lookup returns CDR1 SGHRS and CDR2 YFSETQ. The CDR3 has 14 residues. Trimming shortened V by 1 base and J by 5 bases, and 11 bases separated the two germline ends. CDR3 protein: CASSLQLGEDTQYF. In DNA, the CDR3 is TGCGCCAGCAGCTTGCAATTAGGGGAAGATACGCAGTATTTT.

This clone showed up just a few times. The chain joins TRBV28 to TRBJ1-5; 12 nucleotides agree with TRBD1. The CDR3 totals 20 residues. Germline V gene data show CDR1 as MDHEN and CDR2 as SYDVKM. J gave up 7 bases and V 4 bases, and 20 bases lay outside the gene matches. CDR3: CASSYLLKGQGASLWQPQHF. The DNA for the CDR3 is TGTGCCAGCAGTTACTTACTTAAGGGACAGGGGGCGAGTCTTTGGCAGCCCCAGCATTTT.

The chain is built from TRBV24-1 and TRBJ1-1, with D possibly being TRBD1 (5 bases). Germline CDR1 and CDR2: KGHDR and SFDVKD. This CDR3 contains 15 residues. The V gene lost 5 bases and the J gene lost 1 base, with 13 bases spanning the gap. Written as DNA, the CDR3 is TGTGCCACCAGTGGTGCTAGGGGTAGGAACACTGAAGCTTTCTTT. This sequence encodes CATSGARGRNTEAFF.